A selection of T cell receptor beta chains follows, all from one sample in a study of T cells in Graves' hyperthyroidism and ophthalmopathy. TCRdb reprocessed the multiplex PCR reads via MiXCR and lists one record per CDR3 protein. The profile covers some 370,000 distinct CDR3 sequences, with over 12% appearing a single time and 28% taken by the ten largest. Sequenced material: blood. These receptor sequences come from a man between 45 and 60 years old with Graves' ophthalmopathy. Each CDR3 is given without its conserved first and last residue. Fields, in order: V gene, J gene, CDR3 protein.

>TRBV27|TRBJ2-7
ASKRSSGHYEQY
>TRBV11-2|TRBJ2-5
ASSSGASGRQETQY
>TRBV28|TRBJ1-5
ASCDSNNQPQH
>TRBV6-1|TRBJ1-4
ASSEYINEKLF
>TRBV5-1|TRBJ1-3
ASSRTDFSGNTIY
>TRBV4-1|TRBJ2-2
ASSQDQLRASVGKGELF
>TRBV2|TRBJ2-2
ASRNLAGGSGELF
>TRBV6-1|TRBJ2-5
ASSFRQRQETQY
>TRBV11-3|TRBJ1-1
ASRSTGGHTAF
>TRBV29-1|TRBJ1-2
SVEGQGANYGYT
>TRBV11-3|TRBJ2-7
ASSSTNRDSTYEQY
>TRBV2|TRBJ2-3
ASSRTSGGRSQY
>TRBV5-1|TRBJ2-7
ASSIGTANEQY
>TRBV3-1|TRBJ1-3
ASSPGQVSGNTIY
>TRBV20-1|TRBJ2-7
SARGMIYEQY
>TRBV29-1|TRBJ2-1
SATAGGVGNEQF